The clone carrying this T cell receptor beta chain has only a few counts. As yet, its antigen is unknown. This record comes from a study of T cells after yellow fever vaccination. At the level of the study: Preparing low-cell-number fractions relied on SMART-Seq v4 Ultra Low Input. Whole-study results and caveats: Any FACS-sorted repertoire could hold abundant clonotypes that contaminate it from the bulk population. Faster peaking, at day 5 versus 15, marked a secondary response that was weaker.

In making TCR cDNA, 5'RACE template switching added a universal primer site and UMIs to it. TCRdb re-called the 5' RACE reads with MiXCR, one entry per CDR3 protein. The repertoire holds 300,000 or so distinct CDR3 sequences, roughly 7% seen once, with roughly 19% in the top ten. The CDR3 covers 14 residues. Germline V gene data show CDR1 as KGHSH and CDR2 as LQKENI. V dropped 2 bases and J dropped 4 bases, with 10 bases sitting between them. V usage is TRBV18 and J usage is TRBJ2-3, with a weak D call TRBD2 (5 bases). This clonotype originated in a man aged 18 to 35 who received the YFV17D yellow fever vaccine. Sequencing used PBMCs, obtained approximately 47 days after the first yellow fever vaccination. DNA of the CDR3: TGTGCCAGCTCACCAACCAGCGGTTCAGATACGCAGTATTTT. Protein sequence: CASSPTSGSDTQYF.